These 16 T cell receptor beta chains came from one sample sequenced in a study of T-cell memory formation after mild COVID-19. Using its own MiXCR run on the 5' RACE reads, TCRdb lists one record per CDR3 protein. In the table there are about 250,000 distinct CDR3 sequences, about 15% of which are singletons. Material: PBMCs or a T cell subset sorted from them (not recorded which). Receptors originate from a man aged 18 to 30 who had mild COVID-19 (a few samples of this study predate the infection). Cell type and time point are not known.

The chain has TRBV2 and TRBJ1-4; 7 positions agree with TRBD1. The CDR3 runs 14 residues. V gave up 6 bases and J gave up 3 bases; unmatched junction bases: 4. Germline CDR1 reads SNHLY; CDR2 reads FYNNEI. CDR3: CASRGDSPNEKLFF. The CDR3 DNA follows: TGTGCCAGCAGGGGGGACAGCCCTAATGAAAAACTGTTTTTT.

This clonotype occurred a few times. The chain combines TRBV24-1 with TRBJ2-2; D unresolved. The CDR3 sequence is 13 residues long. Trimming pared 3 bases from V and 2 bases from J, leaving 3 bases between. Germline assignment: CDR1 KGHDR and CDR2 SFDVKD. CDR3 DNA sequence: TGTGCCACCAGTGATCGAAACACCGGGGAGCTGTTTTTT. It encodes CATSDRNTGELFF.

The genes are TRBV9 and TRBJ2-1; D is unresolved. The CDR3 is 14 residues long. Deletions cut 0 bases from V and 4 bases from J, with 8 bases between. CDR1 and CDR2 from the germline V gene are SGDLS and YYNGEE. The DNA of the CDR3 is TGTGCCAGCAGCGTAGGGTCCGGGTACAATGAGCAGTTCTTC. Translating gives CASSVGSGYNEQFF. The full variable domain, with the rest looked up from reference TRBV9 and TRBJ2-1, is DSGVTQTPKHLITATGQRVTLRCSPRSGDLSVYWYQQSLDQGLQFLIQYYNGEERAKGNILERFSAQQFPDLHSELNLSSLELGDSALYFCASSVGSGYNEQFFGPGTRLTVL.

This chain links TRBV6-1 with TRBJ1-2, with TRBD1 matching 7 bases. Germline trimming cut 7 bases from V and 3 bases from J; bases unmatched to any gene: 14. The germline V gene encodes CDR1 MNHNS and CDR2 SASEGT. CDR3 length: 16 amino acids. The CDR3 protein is CASTPNNGQAHYGYTF. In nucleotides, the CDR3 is TGTGCCAGCACCCCGAACAATGGACAGGCGCACTATGGCTACACCTTC.

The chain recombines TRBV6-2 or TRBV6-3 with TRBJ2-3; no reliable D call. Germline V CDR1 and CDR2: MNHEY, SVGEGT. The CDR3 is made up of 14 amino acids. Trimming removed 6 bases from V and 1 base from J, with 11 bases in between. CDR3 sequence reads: CASSNVHGTDTQYF. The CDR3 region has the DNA TGTGCCAGCAGCAACGTACACGGCACAGATACGCAGTATTTT.

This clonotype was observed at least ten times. DNA for the CDR3: TGTGCCAGCAGCCAGAATACTGAAGCTTTCTTT. It encodes CASSQNTEAFF. The rearrangement uses TRBV3-1 and TRBJ1-1; no clear D gene. This CDR3 is 11 amino acids long. Germline V lookup: CDR1 LGHDT, CDR2 YNNKEL (reference sequence). The V end lost 3 bases, the J end lost 5 bases, and 4 bases lay between the germline ends.

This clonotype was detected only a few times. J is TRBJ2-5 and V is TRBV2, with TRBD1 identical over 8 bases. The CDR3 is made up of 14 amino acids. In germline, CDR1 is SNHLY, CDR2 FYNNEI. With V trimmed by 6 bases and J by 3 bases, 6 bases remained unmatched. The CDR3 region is CASSKQGGEETQYF. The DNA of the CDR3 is TGTGCCAGCAGCAAACAGGGGGGAGAAGAGACCCAGTACTTC.

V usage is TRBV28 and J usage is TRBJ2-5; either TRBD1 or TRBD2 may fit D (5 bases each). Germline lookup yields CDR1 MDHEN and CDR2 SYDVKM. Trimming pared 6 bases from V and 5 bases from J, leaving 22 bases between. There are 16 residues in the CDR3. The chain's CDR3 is CASRGLLRGARETQYF. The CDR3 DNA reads TGTGCCAGCAGAGGCCTACTACGAGGGGCCCGGGAGACCCAGTACTTC.

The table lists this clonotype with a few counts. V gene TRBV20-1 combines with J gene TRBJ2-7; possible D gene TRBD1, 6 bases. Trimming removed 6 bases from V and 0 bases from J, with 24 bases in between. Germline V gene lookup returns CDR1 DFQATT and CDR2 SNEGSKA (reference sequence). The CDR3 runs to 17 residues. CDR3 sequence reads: CSAKQGPSRWSSYEQYF. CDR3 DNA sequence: TGCAGTGCGAAACAGGGACCGTCCCGTTGGAGCTCCTACGAGCAGTACTTC.

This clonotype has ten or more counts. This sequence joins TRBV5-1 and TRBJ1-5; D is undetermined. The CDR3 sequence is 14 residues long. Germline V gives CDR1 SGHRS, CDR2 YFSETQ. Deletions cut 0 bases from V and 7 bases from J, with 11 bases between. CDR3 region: CASSLDGSDQPQHF. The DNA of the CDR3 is TGCGCCAGCAGCTTGGATGGGTCTGACCAGCCCCAGCATTTT. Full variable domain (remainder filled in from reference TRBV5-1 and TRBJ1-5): KAGVTQTPRYLIKTRGQQVTLSCSPISGHRSVSWYQQTPGQGLQFLFEYFSETQRNKGNFPGRFSGRQFSNSRSEMNVSTLELGDSALYLCASSLDGSDQPQHFGDGTRLSIL.

In nucleotides, the CDR3 is TGTGCCAGCAGCTTAGCGGACAGATTAGATGGCTACACCTTC. Its translation is CASSLADRLDGYTF. J is TRBJ1-2 and V is TRBV7-2, with a possible D match to TRBD1 (6 bases). This CDR3 contains 14 residues. Trimming removed 0 bases at V and 6 bases at J, with 11 bases between. The germline V gene has CDR1 SGHTA and CDR2 FQGNSA.

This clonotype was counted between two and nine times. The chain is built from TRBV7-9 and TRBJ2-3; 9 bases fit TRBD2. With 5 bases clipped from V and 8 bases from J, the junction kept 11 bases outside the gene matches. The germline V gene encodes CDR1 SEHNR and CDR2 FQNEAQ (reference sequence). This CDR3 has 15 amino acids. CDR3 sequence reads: CASSLSGGRKGTQYF. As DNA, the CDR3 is TGTGCCAGCAGCCTTAGCGGGGGAAGAAAGGGTACGCAGTATTTT.

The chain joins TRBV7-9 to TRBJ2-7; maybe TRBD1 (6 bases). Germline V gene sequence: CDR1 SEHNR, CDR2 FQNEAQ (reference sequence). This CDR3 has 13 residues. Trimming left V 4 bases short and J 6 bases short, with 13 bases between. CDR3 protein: CASSYTGLGEQYV. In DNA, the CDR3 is TGTGCCAGCAGCTACACAGGGTTAGGCGAGCAGTACGTC.

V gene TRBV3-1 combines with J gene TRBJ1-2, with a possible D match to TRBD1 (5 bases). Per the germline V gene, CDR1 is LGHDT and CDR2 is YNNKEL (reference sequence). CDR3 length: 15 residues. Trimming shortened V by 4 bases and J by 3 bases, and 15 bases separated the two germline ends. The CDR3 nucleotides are TGTGCCAGCAGCCCCCAGGGAGGGGATGACTATGGCTACACCTTC. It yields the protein CASSPQGGDDYGYTF.

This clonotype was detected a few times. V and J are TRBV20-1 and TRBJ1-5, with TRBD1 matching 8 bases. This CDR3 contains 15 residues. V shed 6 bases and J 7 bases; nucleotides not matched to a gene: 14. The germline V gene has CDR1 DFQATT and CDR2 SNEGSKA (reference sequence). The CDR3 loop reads CSAPVPEDREQPQHF. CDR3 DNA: TGCAGTGCCCCGGTTCCGGAGGACAGGGAGCAGCCCCAGCATTTT.

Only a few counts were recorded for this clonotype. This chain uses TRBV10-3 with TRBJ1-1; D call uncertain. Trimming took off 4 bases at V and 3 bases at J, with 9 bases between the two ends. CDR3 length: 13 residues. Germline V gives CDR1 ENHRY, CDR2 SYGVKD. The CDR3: CAISGMKDTEAFF. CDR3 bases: TGTGCCATCAGTGGGATGAAGGACACTGAAGCTTTCTTT.